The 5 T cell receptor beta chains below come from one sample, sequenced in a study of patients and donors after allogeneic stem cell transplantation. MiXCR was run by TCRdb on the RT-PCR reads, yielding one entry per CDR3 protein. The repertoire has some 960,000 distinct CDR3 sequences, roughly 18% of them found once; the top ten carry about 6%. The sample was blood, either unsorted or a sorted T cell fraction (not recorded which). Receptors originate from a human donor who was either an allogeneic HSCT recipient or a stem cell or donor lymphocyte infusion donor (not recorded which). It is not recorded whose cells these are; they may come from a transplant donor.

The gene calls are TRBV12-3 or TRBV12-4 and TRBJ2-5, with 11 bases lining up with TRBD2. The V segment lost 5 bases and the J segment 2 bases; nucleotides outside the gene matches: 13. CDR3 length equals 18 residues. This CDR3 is CASSREITSGSGQETQYF. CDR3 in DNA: TGTGCCAGCAGTCGAGAAATCACTAGCGGGAGCGGTCAAGAGACCCAGTACTTC.

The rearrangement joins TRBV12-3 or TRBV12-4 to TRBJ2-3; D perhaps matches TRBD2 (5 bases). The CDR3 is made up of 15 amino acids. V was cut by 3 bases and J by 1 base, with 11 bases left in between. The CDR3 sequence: CASSFAGVRTDTQYF. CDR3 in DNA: TGTGCCAGCAGTTTTGCGGGTGTACGCACAGATACGCAGTATTTT.

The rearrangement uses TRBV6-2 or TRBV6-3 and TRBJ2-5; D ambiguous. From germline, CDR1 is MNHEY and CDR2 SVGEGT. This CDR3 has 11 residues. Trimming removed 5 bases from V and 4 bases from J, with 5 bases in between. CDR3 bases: TGTGCCAGCAGTCGGACAGAGACCCAGTACTTC. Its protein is CASSRTETQYF.

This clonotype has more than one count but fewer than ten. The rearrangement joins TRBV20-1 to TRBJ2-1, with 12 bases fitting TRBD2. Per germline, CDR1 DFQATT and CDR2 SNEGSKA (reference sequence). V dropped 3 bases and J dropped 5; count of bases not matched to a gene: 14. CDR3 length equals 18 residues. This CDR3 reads CSASELAGGSSRHNEQFF. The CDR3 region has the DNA TGCAGTGCTAGTGAGCTAGCGGGGGGGTCCAGCCGACACAATGAGCAGTTCTTC.

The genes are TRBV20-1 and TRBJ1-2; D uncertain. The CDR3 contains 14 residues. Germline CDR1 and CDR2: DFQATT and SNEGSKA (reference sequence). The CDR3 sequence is CSSPNGFPDYGYTF. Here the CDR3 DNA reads TGCAGCTCTCCAAACGGGTTCCCCGATTATGGCTACACCTTC.